This T cell receptor beta chain was sequenced in a study of identical twins. This clonotype was detected many times. Its antigen is not known. TCRdb reprocessed the 5' RACE reads via MiXCR and lists one record per CDR3 protein. The table shows some 500,000 distinct CDR3 sequences, with approximately 22% occurring only once. Trimming removed 1 base at V and 8 bases at J, with 11 bases between. Germline V gene lookup returns CDR1 SNHLY and CDR2 FYNNEI. This CDR3 is built from 13 residues. Overall study results and limits: The study found that models underestimated out-of-frame TCR alpha sharing in monozygotic twins.

The data also belong to a second study, concerning T cells expressing NK-cell markers.

Sequenced sample: CD4+ T cells sorted from blood. V and J are TRBV2 and TRBJ1-2; D is possibly TRBD1 (6 bases). The origin of this receptor is a young woman in good health. This chain's CDR3 is CASSEVDTGGYTF. The CDR3 DNA is TGTGCCAGCAGTGAAGTGGATACAGGGGGCTACACCTTC.